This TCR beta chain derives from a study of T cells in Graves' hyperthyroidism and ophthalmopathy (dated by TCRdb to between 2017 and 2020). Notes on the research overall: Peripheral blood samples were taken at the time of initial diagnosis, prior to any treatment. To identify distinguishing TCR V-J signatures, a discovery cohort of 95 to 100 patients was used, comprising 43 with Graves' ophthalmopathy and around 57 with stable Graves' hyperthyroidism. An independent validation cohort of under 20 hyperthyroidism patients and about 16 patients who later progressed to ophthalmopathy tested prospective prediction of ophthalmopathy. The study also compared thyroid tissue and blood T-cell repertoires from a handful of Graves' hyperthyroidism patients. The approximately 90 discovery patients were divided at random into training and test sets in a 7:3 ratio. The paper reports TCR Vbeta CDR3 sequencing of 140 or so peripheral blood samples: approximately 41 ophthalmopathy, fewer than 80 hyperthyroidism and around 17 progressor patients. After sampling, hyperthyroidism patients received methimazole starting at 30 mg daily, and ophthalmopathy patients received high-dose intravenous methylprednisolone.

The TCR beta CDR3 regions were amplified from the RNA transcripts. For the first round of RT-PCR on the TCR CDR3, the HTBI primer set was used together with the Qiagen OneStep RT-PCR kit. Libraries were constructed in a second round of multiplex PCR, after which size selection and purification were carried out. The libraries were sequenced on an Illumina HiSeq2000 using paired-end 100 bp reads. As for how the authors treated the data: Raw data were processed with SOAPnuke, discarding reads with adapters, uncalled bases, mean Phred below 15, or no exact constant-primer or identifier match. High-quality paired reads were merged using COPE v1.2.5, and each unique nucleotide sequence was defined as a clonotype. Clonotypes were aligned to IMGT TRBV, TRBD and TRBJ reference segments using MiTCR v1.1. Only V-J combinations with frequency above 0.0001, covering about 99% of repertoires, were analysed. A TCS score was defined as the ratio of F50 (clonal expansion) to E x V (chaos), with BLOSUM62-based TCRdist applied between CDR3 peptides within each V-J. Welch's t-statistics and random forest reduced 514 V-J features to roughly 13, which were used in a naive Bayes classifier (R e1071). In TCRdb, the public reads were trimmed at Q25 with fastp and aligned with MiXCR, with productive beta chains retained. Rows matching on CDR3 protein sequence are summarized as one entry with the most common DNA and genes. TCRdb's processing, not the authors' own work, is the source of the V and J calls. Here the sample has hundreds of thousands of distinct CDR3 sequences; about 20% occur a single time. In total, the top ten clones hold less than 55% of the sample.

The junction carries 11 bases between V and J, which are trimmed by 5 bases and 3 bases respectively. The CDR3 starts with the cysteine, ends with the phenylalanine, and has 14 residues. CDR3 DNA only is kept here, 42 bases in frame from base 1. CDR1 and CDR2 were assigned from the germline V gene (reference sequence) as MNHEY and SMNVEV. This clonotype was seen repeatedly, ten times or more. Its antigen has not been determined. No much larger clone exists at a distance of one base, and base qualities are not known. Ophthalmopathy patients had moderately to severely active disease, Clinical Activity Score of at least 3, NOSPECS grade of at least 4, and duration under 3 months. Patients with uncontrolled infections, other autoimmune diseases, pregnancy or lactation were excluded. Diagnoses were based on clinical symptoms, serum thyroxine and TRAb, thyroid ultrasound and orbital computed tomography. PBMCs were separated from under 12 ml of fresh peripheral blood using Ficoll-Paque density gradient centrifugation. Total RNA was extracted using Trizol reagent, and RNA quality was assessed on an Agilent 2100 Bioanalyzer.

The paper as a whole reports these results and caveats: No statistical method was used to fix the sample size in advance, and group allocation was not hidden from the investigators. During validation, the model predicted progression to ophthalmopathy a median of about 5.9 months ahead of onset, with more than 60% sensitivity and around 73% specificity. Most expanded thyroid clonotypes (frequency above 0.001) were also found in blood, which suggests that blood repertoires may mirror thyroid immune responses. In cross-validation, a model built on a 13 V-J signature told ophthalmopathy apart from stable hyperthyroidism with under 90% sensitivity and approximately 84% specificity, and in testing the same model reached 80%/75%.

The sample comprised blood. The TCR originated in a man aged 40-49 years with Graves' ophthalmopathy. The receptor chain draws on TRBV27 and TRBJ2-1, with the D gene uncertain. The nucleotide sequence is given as TGTGCCAGCAGTCTGACATCTGTCTACAATGAGCAGTTCTTC. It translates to CASSLTSVYNEQFF.